The next 28 T cell receptor beta chains were all read from a single sample in a study of PD-1 blockade in classical Hodgkin lymphoma (dated by TCRdb to the early 2020s). Libraries came from the immunoSEQ multiplex PCR assay. TCRdb stores this immuneACCESS table with in-frame sequences only. Part of the clones is absent; in the studies checked, under half of the shortfall reflects unresolved V genes, and no reason is known for the rest. For this sample the table gives more than 15,000 clones, of which approximately 90% were detected only once. The ten largest clones add up to approximately 0.51% of the sample. What this sample's time point label stands for: newly diagnosed, previously untreated cHL patient sample. CD4+ T cells were purified from thawed PBMCs by magnetic negative selection with a Miltenyi CD4+ T cell isolation kit. Sequences were obtained from CD4+ T cells from blood. These receptors all come from a human donor with classical Hodgkin lymphoma.

The CDR3 spells CASSTGGTNEKLFF. Written as DNA, the CDR3 is TGTGCCAGTTCTACAGGGGGCACTAATGAAAAACTGTTTTTT. The rearrangement joins TRBV19 to TRBJ1-4; 9 bases map to TRBD1. Germline CDR1 LNHDA, CDR2 SQIVND (reference sequence). This CDR3 has 14 residues. With V trimmed by 8 bases and J by 2 bases, 3 bases remained unmatched.

This chain connects TRBV6-1 to TRBJ2-7; D may match TRBD1 or TRBD2 (5 bases each). Germline-derived CDR1 and CDR2 are MNHNS and SASEGT. The V gene lost 6 bases and the J gene lost 3 bases, with 12 bases spanning the gap. The CDR3 extends over 13 amino acids. CDR3 sequence (DNA): TGTGCCAGCAGCATGGGACCACTCTACGAGCAGTACTTC. Translated: CASSMGPLYEQYF.

The CDR3: CASSYSGSYETQYF. In nucleotides, the CDR3 is TGTGCCAGCAGTTACTCCGGCAGTTATGAGACCCAGTACTTC. V is TRBV6-6 and J is TRBJ2-5; the D is unclear. V lost 0 bases and J lost 5, with 10 bases in between. The germline CDR1 and CDR2 sequences are MNHNY and SVGAGI (reference sequence). The CDR3 loop spans 14 amino acids.

The chain carries TRBV5-4 and TRBJ2-7; D remains unclear. CDR1 is SGHNT and CDR2 is YYREEE in the germline V gene (reference sequence). There are 14 residues in the CDR3. V lost 0 bases to trimming and J lost 2 bases, with 9 bases between them. CDR3 DNA sequence: TGTGCCAGCAGCTTGGCCAAGACTCCCTACGAGCAGTACTTC. The encoded protein is CASSLAKTPYEQYF.

CDR3 sequence (DNA): TGTGCCGTAACGCCCGAGGGGACCGGGGAGCTGTTTTTT. It is translated as CAVTPEGTGELFF. The rearrangement links TRBV25-1 to TRBJ2-2; either TRBD1 or TRBD2 may fit D (5 bases each). CDR3 length: 13 amino acids. Germline CDR1 is MGHDK and CDR2 is SYGVNS. V lost 11 bases, J lost 5 bases, and 15 bases lay in between. Full variable domain (outside the CDR3, taken from reference TRBV25-1 and TRBJ2-2): EADIYQTPRYLVIGTGKKITLECSQTMGHDKMYWYQQDPGMELHLIHYSYGVNSTEKGDLSSESTVSRIRTEHFPLTLESARPSHTSQYLCAVTPEGTGELFFGEGSRLTVL.

V is TRBV7-6 and J is TRBJ2-3; 12 nucleotides match TRBD2. The CDR3 spans 15 residues. Trimming removed 3 bases from V and 6 bases from J; junction bases left unmatched: 4. CDR1 and CDR2 from the germline V gene are SGHVS and FNYEAQ. The chain's CDR3 is CASSFSTSGRDTQYF. The CDR3 DNA reads as TGTGCCAGCAGCTTTAGTACTAGCGGGAGGGATACGCAGTATTTT. The whole variable domain, filled in from reference TRBV7-6 and TRBJ2-3, reads GAGVSQSPRYKVTKRGQDVALRCDPISGHVSLYWYRQALGQGPEFLTYFNYEAQQDKSGLPNDRFSAERPEGSISTLTIQRTEQRDSAMYRCASSFSTSGRDTQYFGPGTRLTVL.

The rearrangement joins TRBV19 to TRBJ1-5, with TRBD1 matching over 8 bases. Germline V lookup: CDR1 LNHDA, CDR2 SQIVND (reference sequence). The trim removed 7 bases at V and 4 bases at J, leaving 3 bases unmatched. The CDR3 covers 13 residues. This chain's CDR3 is CASMTGVNQPQHF. The CDR3, as DNA: TGTGCCAGTATGACAGGGGTGAATCAGCCCCAGCATTTT.

V is TRBV4-1 and J is TRBJ2-1; perhaps TRBD1 as D (5 bases). From germline, CDR1 is MGHRA and CDR2 YSYEKL. The CDR3 loop spans 15 amino acids. Deletions cut 0 bases from V and 7 bases from J, with 13 bases between. CDR3 bases: TGCGCCAGCAGCCAAGATCCCCAGGGAAGGAATGAGCAGTTCTTC. It yields the protein CASSQDPQGRNEQFF.

The V and J genes are TRBV25-1 and TRBJ2-3; D possibly corresponds to TRBD2 (6 bases). The CDR3 spans 15 residues. V shed 3 bases and J shed 2 bases, with 12 bases lying between them. Germline V gene lookup returns CDR1 MGHDK and CDR2 SYGVNS. The CDR3 region has the DNA TGTGCCAGCAGTGAGCCCGGGACTTTCACAGATACGCAGTATTTT. Amino acid sequence: CASSEPGTFTDTQYF.

The sample holds one count of this clone. The V call is TRBV7-9, the J call TRBJ2-1; 10 positions match TRBD1. This CDR3 region has 10 residues. Germline V CDR1 and CDR2: SEHNR, FQNEAQ (reference sequence). The ends lost 8 bases at V and 15 bases at J; junction bases unmatched: 4. In nucleotides, the CDR3 is TGTGCCAGCGAGGACAGGGGGACGTTCTTC. Protein product: CASEDRGTFF.

The chain recombines TRBV5-1 with TRBJ2-5; D perhaps matches TRBD1 (6 bases). This CDR3 contains 12 residues. CDR1 and CDR2 from the germline V gene are SGHRS and YFSETQ. Trimming shortened V by 4 bases and J by 7 bases, and 11 bases separated the two germline ends. CDR3 amino acids: CASSGDMGTQYF. In DNA, the CDR3 is TGCGCCAGCAGCGGGGACATGGGGACCCAGTACTTC.

The rearrangement uses TRBV15 and TRBJ2-7; tentatively, D is TRBD2 (5 bases). The CDR3 is 15 residues long. The V end lost 0 bases, the J end lost 5 bases, and 14 bases lay between the germline ends. Germline CDR1 LNHNV, CDR2 YYDKDF (reference sequence). The CDR3 sequence is CATSRDYRGFHEQYF. The CDR3 coding sequence is TGTGCCACCAGCAGAGATTATCGGGGTTTCCACGAGCAGTACTTC.

The chain links TRBV7-9 to TRBJ2-5; D not certain. Trimming stripped 4 bases from V and 0 bases from J, with 0 bases between. This CDR3 has 11 amino acids. Germline loops: CDR1 SEHNR, CDR2 FQNEAQ (reference sequence). The CDR3 DNA is TGTGCCAGCAGCTACCAAGAGACCCAGTACTTC. Its translation is CASSYQETQYF.

The chain couples TRBV29-1 to TRBJ1-5; a possible D gene is TRBD1 (5 bases). This CDR3 comprises 13 residues. CDR1 and CDR2 (germline): SQVTM, ANQGSEA. The CDR3 here is CSVGEGINQPQHF. As DNA, the CDR3 is TGCAGTGTGGGGGAAGGGATCAATCAGCCCCAGCATTTT.

This rearrangement joins TRBV7-9 to TRBJ2-6; D unresolved. The CDR3 totals 13 residues. Germline CDR1 reads SEHNR; CDR2 reads FQNEAQ (reference sequence). V lost 7 bases and J lost 2, with 6 bases in between. CDR3 in amino acids: CASTVAGANVLTF. CDR3 nucleotide sequence: TGTGCCAGCACTGTCGCTGGGGCCAACGTCCTGACTTTC.

This sequence joins TRBV28 and TRBJ1-1; TRBD1 agrees at 7 bases. The CDR3 is made up of 14 amino acids. Germline V gives CDR1 MDHEN, CDR2 SYDVKM. V lost 6 bases and J lost 8; bases outside the gene matches: 12. The CDR3 DNA reads TGTGCCAGCAGCCCCACGACGACAGGGAAAGAAGCTTTCTTT. Protein: CASSPTTTGKEAFF.

The V gene is TRBV6-5, the J gene TRBJ1-1; no reliable D call. The CDR3 runs 14 residues. V lost 7 bases and J 2 bases, leaving 14 bases between the germline ends. Per germline, CDR1 MNHEY and CDR2 SVGAGI. CDR3 DNA sequence: TGTGCCAGCACTATACCAGGAACCAACACTGAAGCTTTCTTT. It codes for CASTIPGTNTEAFF.

This chain uses TRBV6-5 with TRBJ2-1; D unclear. CDR1 is MNHEY and CDR2 is SVGAGI in the germline V gene. Trimming stripped 5 bases from V and 10 bases from J, with 9 bases between. The CDR3 covers 11 residues. The CDR3: CASSARSEQFF. CDR3 DNA: TGTGCCAGCAGTGCTAGATCCGAGCAGTTCTTC.

In its sample, this clone was seen once. V and J are TRBV21-1 and TRBJ2-1; the tabulated D call, TRBD2, remains unverified against the DNA. TRBV21-1 is marked as a pseudogene. This CDR3 contains 17 residues. The CDR3 protein is CASRRFLATPSDNEQFF. The CDR3, as DNA: TGTGCCAGCAGGCGATTTCTAGCTACACCATCCGACAATGAGCAGTTCTTC.

In this sample, this clone turned up once. The chain has TRBV4-1 and TRBJ1-5, with D unclear. The germline gives CDR1 MGHRA, CDR2 YSYEKL. This CDR3 spans 12 amino acids. V gave up 1 base and J gave up 4 bases, with 2 bases separating them. The DNA for the CDR3 is TGCGCCAGCAGCCAAGGGAATCAGCCCCAGCATTTT. Translating it yields CASSQGNQPQHF.

This clone showed up just a few times. This chain uses TRBV7-8 with TRBJ1-5, with 8 positions matching TRBD1. V lost 0 bases, J lost 5 bases, and 3 bases stayed unmatched. Germline CDR1 and CDR2: SGHVS and FQNEAQ. CDR3 length: 15 residues. CDR3 in DNA: TGTGCCAGCAGCTTAGCCCAGACAGGGGATCAGCCCCAGCATTTT. Translation gives CASSLAQTGDQPQHF.

A single count supports this clone. V gene TRBV25-1 combines with J gene TRBJ2-7, with a weak D call TRBD2 (6 bases). With 5 bases removed from V and 2 bases from J, the gap between germline ends came to 10 bases. The germline V gene encodes CDR1 MGHDK and CDR2 SYGVNS. CDR3 length equals 13 residues. The CDR3 DNA follows: TGTGCCAGCAGTCCCGGGAGCGCCTACGAGCAGTACTTC. Translated: CASSPGSAYEQYF.

V gene TRBV28 combines with J gene TRBJ2-7; possibly TRBD2 for D (6 bases). There are 11 residues in the CDR3. CDR1 and CDR2 from the germline V gene are MDHEN and SYDVKM. The V end lost 8 bases, the J end lost 4 bases, and 9 bases lay between the germline ends. CDR3 nucleotides: TGTGCCAGCCTACGGGAGTACGAGCAGTACTTC. It is translated as CASLREYEQYF.

The gene calls are TRBV10-2 and TRBJ2-7; 7 positions match TRBD1. Germline V gives CDR1 WSHSY, CDR2 SAAADI. CDR3 length: 14 amino acids. With 4 bases clipped from V and 7 bases from J, the junction kept 10 bases outside the gene matches. CDR3 nucleotide sequence: TGCGCCAGCAGTGGAGGGCAGGGGGTTTATGAGCAGTACTTC. Its translation: CASSGGQGVYEQYF.

The chain couples TRBV4-1 to TRBJ2-5; D is undetermined. This CDR3 comprises 16 residues. Trimming stripped 0 bases from V and 7 bases from J, with 18 bases between. Per germline, CDR1 MGHRA and CDR2 YSYEKL. As DNA, the CDR3 is TGCGCCAGCAGCCAAGAAGCCTTGATGCCAGCCAGGACCCAGTACTTC. It translates to CASSQEALMPARTQYF.

This sequence joins TRBV10-3 and TRBJ2-1; 9 nucleotides align to TRBD1. This CDR3 has 15 amino acids. CDR1 is ENHRY and CDR2 is SYGVKD in the germline V gene. Trimming removed 3 bases from V and 5 bases from J; junction bases left unmatched: 5. The CDR3 nucleotides are TGTGCCATCAGTGATGGGGGGACAGGGAACAATGAGCAGTTCTTC. The encoded protein is CAISDGGTGNNEQFF.

The chain uses TRBV28 and TRBJ1-6; D uncertain. V lost 0 bases and J 9 bases, leaving 12 bases between the germline ends. This CDR3 has 15 residues. CDR1 is MDHEN, CDR2 SYDVKM, per germline. As DNA, the CDR3 is TGTGCCAGCAGTTTATGGGAGGGAGGCGGTTCACCCCTCCACTTT. It codes for CASSLWEGGGSPLHF.

This chain joins TRBV6-6 and TRBJ2-5; TRBD2 aligns across 10 bases. Trimming removed 0 bases from V and 3 bases from J; junction bases left unmatched: 1. This CDR3 spans 15 amino acids. In germline, CDR1 is MNHNY, CDR2 SVGAGI (reference sequence). This chain's CDR3 is CASSYSGTSEETQYF. The CDR3 DNA reads TGTGCCAGCAGTTACTCGGGGACTAGCGAAGAGACCCAGTACTTC.